This T cell receptor (beta chain) was profiled in a study of blood T cell repertoires in COVID-19. Study information: T cells, B-cell-depleted T cells, or PBMCs provided the cDNA or gDNA that served as material.

The repertoire was sequenced with immunoSEQ multiplex PCR; TCRdb's copy has only in-frame clones and lacks some. The data hold about 250,000 clones, with approximately 88% observed a single time. Deletions cut 4 bases from V and 2 bases from J, with 15 bases between. Per germline, CDR1 SGDLS and CDR2 YYNGEE. There are 15 residues in the CDR3. The chain recombines TRBV9 with TRBJ1-2, with a possible D match to TRBD1 (5 bases). This TCR was recovered from a man aged 40-49 years with acute or convalescent COVID-19. The sequenced sample consisted of peripheral blood. The DNA of the CDR3 is TGTGCCAGCAGCAAAGAACAGGAGATCAACTATGGCTACACCTTC. It codes for CASSKEQEINYGYTF.